This T cell receptor beta chain originates from a study of coeliac disease. Germline CDR1 is MGHRA and CDR2 is YSYEKL. The CDR3 extends over 17 amino acids. Losses at the gene ends were 0 bases for V and 3 bases for J; bases not matched to a gene: 6. The data were produced by immunoSEQ multiplex PCR, yet TCRdb's version contains in-frame clones alone and is incomplete. Of over a thousand clones listed, around 63% are singletons. In regard to this clone: Antigen specificity is unknown.

Study-wide findings and caveats: In active celiac disease, intraepithelial and lamina propria TRB and TRG repertoires were less clonal than controls. Most TRB amino acid sequences occurred in only one sample. The authors judged this method unsuitable for unbiased gliadin-specific T cell detection.

This receptor was identified in a woman in her thirties or forties with celiac disease on a gluten-free diet, and with hypertension. The material sequenced was lamina propria lymphocytes from the gut. V usage is TRBV4-1 and J usage is TRBJ2-1; 9 nucleotides line up with TRBD2. CDR3 loop: CASSQEAGGTYYNEQFF. In nucleotides, the CDR3 is TGCGCCAGCAGCCAAGAGGCGGGAGGGACATACTACAATGAGCAGTTCTTC.